This TCR beta chain was sequenced in a study of blood T cell repertoires in COVID-19. J lost 4 bases, V lost 6 bases, and 23 bases had no gene match. This CDR3 has 19 amino acids. CDR1 is MNHEY, CDR2 SMNVEV, per germline (reference sequence). Only in-frame clones appear in the TCRdb table, and some are missing; sequencing was by immunoSEQ multiplex PCR. The table lists about 190,000 clones, roughly 84% of them singletons. The sample consisted of PBMCs or T cells enriched from blood (not recorded which). The TCR sequence derives from a woman younger than 45 who had been exposed to COVID-19. V gene TRBV27 combines with J gene TRBJ2-7, with 8 nucleotides matching TRBD2. The CDR3 DNA reads as TGTGCCAGCAGCCTGAGGCGGGGGGCGGAAGGAGGTCCCTATTACGAGCAGTACTTC. It yields the protein CASSLRRGAEGGPYYEQYF.